The 27 T cell receptor beta chains below come from one sample, sequenced in a study of cytomegalovirus exposure and HLA in healthy donors. This PCR relied on a set of 60 Vbeta primers and 13 Jbeta primers. Only in-frame clones appear in the TCRdb table, and some are missing; sequencing was by immunoSEQ multiplex PCR. The sample has about 120,000 clones, around 81% seen once. Sequenced material: PBMCs. The source of these receptors is a woman aged 25 to 39 in good health and CMV-seronegative.

Concerning this clone: The sample has other DNA sequences that encode this CDR3 too. The chain combines TRBV6-6 with TRBJ2-7; the match to TRBD1 covers 9 bases. Losses at the gene ends were 6 bases for V and 4 bases for J; bases not matched to a gene: 7. CDR1 is MNHNY, CDR2 SVGAGI, per germline (reference sequence). The CDR3 extends over 14 amino acids. The DNA of the CDR3 is TGTGCCAGCAGACTCGGGACAGGGACATACGAGCAGTACTTC. It codes for CASRLGTGTYEQYF.

V gene TRBV2 combines with J gene TRBJ2-2, with TRBD2 as a possible D gene (6 bases). V was shortened by 3 bases and J by 1 base, with 9 bases between the two germline ends. The CDR3 is 15 amino acids. Germline lookup yields CDR1 SNHLY and CDR2 FYNNEI. CDR3 region: CASSDTRENTGELFF. In DNA, the CDR3 is TGTGCCAGCAGTGATACGCGGGAGAACACCGGGGAGCTGTTTTTT.

The chain carries TRBV28 and TRBJ2-1; D might be TRBD2 (6 bases). This CDR3 region has 16 residues. The V gene lost 5 bases and the J gene lost 1 base, with 15 bases spanning the gap. Germline CDR1 is MDHEN and CDR2 is SYDVKM. The CDR3 is CASSPMISGSYNEQFF. The CDR3 coding sequence is TGTGCCAGCAGTCCGATGATTAGCGGATCCTACAATGAGCAGTTCTTC.

The chain links TRBV28 to TRBJ2-7, with 9 bases matching TRBD1. Germline V gene data show CDR1 as MDHEN and CDR2 as SYDVKM. J gave up 2 bases and V 5 bases, and 7 bases lay outside the gene matches. There are 15 residues in the CDR3. Here the CDR3 DNA reads TGTGCCAGCAGTCCCCGGGACAGGGAAACCTACGAGCAGTACTTC. It yields the protein CASSPRDRETYEQYF.

The rearrangement joins TRBV7-9 to TRBJ1-2; the D gene is possibly TRBD1 (5 bases). The ends were cut back, 5 bases at V and 0 bases at J, with 16 bases in the middle. Germline lookup yields CDR1 SEHNR and CDR2 FQNEAQ (reference sequence). The CDR3 covers 16 residues. The CDR3 is CASSTDLGAANYGYTF. The CDR3 nucleotides are TGTGCCAGCAGCACCGATCTTGGGGCGGCTAACTATGGCTACACCTTC.

This clone has just one count. This chain links TRBV4-1 with TRBJ2-5, with TRBD2 matching over 16 bases. CDR3 length: 18 amino acids. With 4 bases clipped from V and 5 bases from J, the junction kept 10 bases outside the gene matches. The V gene's germline CDR1 is MGHRA and CDR2 YSYEKL. CDR3 amino acids: CASSLETGLAGGRETQYF. CDR3 nucleotides: TGCGCCAGCAGCCTAGAAACGGGACTAGCGGGAGGGCGGGAGACCCAGTACTTC.

The table lists this clone with a count of one. The chain couples TRBV5-8 to TRBJ2-7; TRBD2 might be the D (5 bases). This CDR3 has 14 residues. Between the trimmed V and J ends, which lost 0 bases and 6 bases, there was a span of 13 bases. The germline CDR1 and CDR2 sequences are SGHTS and YDEGEE. The CDR3 DNA sequence: TGTGCCAGCAGCTTGGGCTCTTCGGCGGGCGAGCAGTACTTC. It specifies CASSLGSSAGEQYF.

The rearrangement joins TRBV19 to TRBJ2-1, with TRBD1 identical over 10 bases. CDR1 LNHDA and CDR2 SQIVND come from the germline V gene (reference sequence). Trimming at V came to 5 bases and at J to 10 bases, leaving 11 bases not matched to a gene. The CDR3 extends over 15 amino acids. The DNA for the CDR3 is TGTGCCAGTAGTCCCGGGACAGGGGCTACTTGGGAGCAGTTCTTC. Its protein product is CASSPGTGATWEQFF.

This clone was counted a single time. CDR3 sequence (DNA): TGCGCCAGCAGCTTGGTGGGGGACAGCCAAGAAAAACTGTTTTTT. Protein: CASSLVGDSQEKLFF. The chain employs TRBV5-1 and TRBJ1-4, with 7 bases matching TRBD1. CDR3 length: 15 residues. CDR1 SGHRS and CDR2 YFSETQ come from the germline V gene. The J segment lost 8 bases and the V segment lost 0 bases, leaving 7 bases of the junction unmatched.

The chain has TRBV5-1 and TRBJ1-1; 9 bases align to TRBD1. Per the germline V gene, CDR1 is SGHRS and CDR2 is YFSETQ. The ends lost 3 bases at V and 4 bases at J; junction bases unmatched: 1. The CDR3 length is 13 residues. CDR3 loop: CASSSTGGTEAFF. CDR3 sequence (DNA): TGCGCCAGCAGCTCGACAGGGGGCACTGAAGCTTTCTTT. Combining the CDR3 with reference TRBV5-1 and TRBJ1-1 gives the whole variable domain KAGVTQTPRYLIKTRGQQVTLSCSPISGHRSVSWYQQTPGQGLQFLFEYFSETQRNKGNFPGRFSGRQFSNSRSEMNVSTLELGDSALYLCASSSTGGTEAFFGQGTRLTVV.

The chain uses TRBV7-9 and TRBJ2-3; unclear D gene. Trimming shortened V by 5 bases and J by 6 bases, and 15 bases separated the two germline ends. CDR1 is SEHNR, CDR2 FQNEAQ, per germline (reference sequence). This CDR3 has 14 amino acids. Here the CDR3 reads CASSPYQDADTQYF. DNA of the CDR3: TGTGCCAGCAGCCCCTATCAGGATGCCGATACGCAGTATTTT.

The chain carries TRBV27 and TRBJ2-7; TRBD1 matches 10 bases. This CDR3 spans 13 amino acids. Germline assignment: CDR1 MNHEY and CDR2 SMNVEV (reference sequence). With 3 bases clipped from V and 5 bases from J, the junction kept 1 base outside the gene matches. The CDR3 sequence is CASSLDRGDEQYF. The CDR3 bases are TGTGCCAGCAGTTTGGACAGGGGGGACGAGCAGTACTTC.

The chain recombines TRBV27 with TRBJ2-1, with TRBD2 matching over 9 bases. Germline lookup yields CDR1 MNHEY and CDR2 SMNVEV (reference sequence). V shed 5 bases and J 7 bases; nucleotides not matched to a gene: 3. There are 13 residues in the CDR3. The CDR3 bases are TGTGCCAGCAGTGAACTAGCGGGTAATGAGCAGTTCTTC. Residues: CASSELAGNEQFF.

The chain carries TRBV19 and TRBJ2-7; 7 positions agree with TRBD2. J was trimmed by 0 bases and V by 6 bases; bases with no gene match: 8. Germline V gene lookup returns CDR1 LNHDA and CDR2 SQIVND (reference sequence). CDR3 size: 15 residues. CDR3 DNA sequence: TGTGCCAGTAGGCCGGGACTACTAAACTCCTACGAGCAGTACTTC. It yields the protein CASRPGLLNSYEQYF.

This chain links TRBV28 with TRBJ2-3, with a possible D match to TRBD2 (5 bases). Germline assignment: CDR1 MDHEN and CDR2 SYDVKM. The germline V and J ends were trimmed by 5 bases and 5 bases, with 17 bases remaining between them. The CDR3 has 15 residues. CDR3 in DNA: TGTGCCAGCAGTCCTCTAGCTACCCACAGAGATACGCAGTATTTT. Translation gives CASSPLATHRDTQYF.

The chain links TRBV2 to TRBJ2-7, with 7 bases fitting TRBD1. With V trimmed by 6 bases and J by 2 bases, 10 bases remained unmatched. Germline CDR1 is SNHLY and CDR2 is FYNNEI. This CDR3 contains 15 residues. The CDR3 spells CASRIQGQLAYEQYF. The CDR3 region has the DNA TGTGCCAGCAGGATACAGGGACAGCTTGCCTACGAGCAGTACTTC.

As for this clone: At one end, the junction sequence differs from germline, possibly due to a read error. The chain combines TRBV7-9 with TRBJ2-5; D is possibly TRBD2 (7 bases). This CDR3 has 13 amino acids. Per germline, CDR1 SEHNR and CDR2 FQNEAQ (reference sequence). CDR3 residues: CSSGVGGLETQYF. The CDR3, as DNA: TGTTCCAGCGGCGTCGGGGGGCTGGAGACCCAGTACTTC.

The chain recombines TRBV6-5 with TRBJ2-7; unclear D gene. The germline gives CDR1 MNHEY, CDR2 SVGAGI. V was shortened by 5 bases and J by 4 bases, with 12 bases between the two germline ends. CDR3 size: 13 residues. The CDR3 loop is CASSRPDTYEQYF. The CDR3 DNA reads TGTGCCAGCAGTCGCCCCGACACTTACGAGCAGTACTTC.

The chain links TRBV5-1 to TRBJ2-5, with 15 bases matching TRBD2. CDR1 SGHRS and CDR2 YFSETQ come from the germline V gene. V gave up 4 bases and J gave up 5 bases; unmatched junction bases: 6. This CDR3 spans 16 amino acids. The chain's CDR3 is CASSRTGTSGGETQYF. CDR3 sequence (DNA): TGCGCCAGCAGCCGCACCGGGACTAGCGGGGGGGAGACCCAGTACTTC.

There are a few counts of this clone. The chain is built from TRBV9 and TRBJ1-3; D might be TRBD1 (5 bases). CDR1 SGDLS and CDR2 YYNGEE come from the germline V gene. Trimming removed 0 bases from V and 2 bases from J, with 12 bases in between. The CDR3 contains 16 residues. In DNA form, the CDR3 reads TGTGCCAGCAGCGTAGGTGGGGCCAGTACTGGAAACACCATATATTTT. Translation gives CASSVGGASTGNTIYF.

This clone came up a few times. The V gene is TRBV5-1, the J gene TRBJ2-1, with 7 bases lining up with TRBD1. Germline V lookup: CDR1 SGHRS, CDR2 YFSETQ. Unmatched junction bases numbered 6, after V lost 5 bases and J lost 1 base. CDR3 length: 15 residues. CDR3 loop: CASSLTGVSYNEQFF. DNA of the CDR3: TGCGCCAGCAGTCTAACAGGGGTATCCTACAATGAGCAGTTCTTC.

This chain connects TRBV7-2 to TRBJ1-1; TRBD1 is a possible D gene (5 bases). Per the germline V gene, CDR1 is SGHTA and CDR2 is FQGNSA. The CDR3 contains 13 residues. V lost 10 bases and J lost 8, with 20 bases in between. The DNA for the CDR3 is TGTGCCAACAAGTATGTAGGGGAAACAGAAGCTTTCTTT. Translating gives CANKYVGETEAFF.

This chain connects TRBV6-4 to TRBJ1-4, with 8 bases fitting TRBD1. After removal of 3 bases from V and 7 bases from J, the junction contained 19 bases not matched to a gene. The CDR3 is 19 residues long. From germline, CDR1 is MRHNA and CDR2 SNTAGT. The CDR3 spells CASSENGTGGEGFSEKLFF. Here the CDR3 DNA reads TGTGCCAGCAGTGAAAATGGTACAGGGGGTGAGGGTTTTAGTGAAAAACTGTTTTTT.

The rearrangement links TRBV28 to TRBJ2-1; maybe TRBD1 (5 bases). This CDR3 has 15 residues. Germline values: CDR1 MDHEN, CDR2 SYDVKM. V was trimmed by 4 bases and J by 5 bases, leaving 15 bases between them. In nucleotides, the CDR3 is TGTGCCAGCAGTTCACAGGTGAAACTGAACAATGAGCAGTTCTTC. As protein: CASSSQVKLNNEQFF.

This rearrangement joins TRBV19 to TRBJ1-1; 11 nucleotides agree with TRBD1. V dropped 5 bases and J dropped 5; count of bases not matched to a gene: 10. The CDR3 length is 16 residues. Germline values: CDR1 LNHDA, CDR2 SQIVND (reference sequence). CDR3 amino acids: CASSSGQGVVDTEAFF. The CDR3 nucleotides are TGTGCCAGTAGTTCGGGACAGGGGGTAGTGGATACTGAAGCTTTCTTT.

With regard to this clone: One end of the junction varies from germline; a read error may be responsible. The CDR3 sequence is CASSYSRTGPSNF. The CDR3 DNA reads TGTGCCAGCAGTTACTCTCGGACAGGGCCCTCCAACTTT. The rearrangement links TRBV6-5 to TRBJ1-6; 8 nucleotides line up with TRBD1. Per germline, CDR1 MNHEY and CDR2 SVGAGI. The CDR3 sequence is 13 residues long.

The chain carries TRBV4-3 and TRBJ2-5, with 7 bases identical to TRBD2. The CDR3 contains 15 residues. From germline, CDR1 is LGHNA and CDR2 YSLEER. J gave up 3 bases and V 0 bases, and 4 bases lay outside the gene matches. The CDR3 loop is CASSQESLAEETQYF. The CDR3 DNA sequence: TGCGCCAGCAGCCAAGAAAGTCTAGCGGAAGAGACCCAGTACTTC.